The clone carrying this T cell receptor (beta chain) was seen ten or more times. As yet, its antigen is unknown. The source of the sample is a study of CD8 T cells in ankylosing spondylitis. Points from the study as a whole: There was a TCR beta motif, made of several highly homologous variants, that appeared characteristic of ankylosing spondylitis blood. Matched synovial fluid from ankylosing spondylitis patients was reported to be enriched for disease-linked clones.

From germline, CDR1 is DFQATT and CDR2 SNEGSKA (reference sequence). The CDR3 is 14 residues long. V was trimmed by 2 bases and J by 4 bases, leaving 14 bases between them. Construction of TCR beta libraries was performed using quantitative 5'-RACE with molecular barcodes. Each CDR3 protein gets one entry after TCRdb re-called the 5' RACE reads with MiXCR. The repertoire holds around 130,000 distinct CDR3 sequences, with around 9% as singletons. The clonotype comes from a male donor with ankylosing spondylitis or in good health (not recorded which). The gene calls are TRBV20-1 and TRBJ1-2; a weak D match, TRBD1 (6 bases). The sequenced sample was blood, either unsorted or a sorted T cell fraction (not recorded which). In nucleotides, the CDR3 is TGCAGTGCTAGAACAGGGTCTAGGATCTATGGCTACACCTTC. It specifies CSARTGSRIYGYTF.